The 4 T cell receptor beta chains below were found in one sample sequenced in a study of OX40 agonist ivuxolimab in advanced cancers. The method was immunoSEQ multiplex PCR; TCRdb's version includes in-frame clones alone and lacks a portion of them. The table includes several thousand clones, around 93% detected once. The sequencing here drew on CD4+ or CD8+ T cells sorted from blood, taken in a trial of the OX40 agonist ivuxolimab. All receptors come from an adult with an advanced solid tumor such as melanoma, head and neck, liver or kidney cancer.

The J gene is TRBJ1-2, the V gene TRBV29-1; 9 nucleotides line up with TRBD1. The germline gives CDR1 SQVTM, CDR2 ANQGSEA. V shed 7 bases and J 4 bases; nucleotides not matched to a gene: 4. The CDR3 totals 12 residues. The CDR3 loop is CSGLQGAYGYTF. CDR3 bases: TGCAGCGGATTACAGGGGGCCTATGGCTACACCTTC.

V and J are TRBV28 and TRBJ1-2; 12 positions agree with TRBD1. J lost 8 bases, V lost 6 bases, and 10 bases had no gene match. The CDR3 extends over 15 amino acids. Germline-derived CDR1 and CDR2 are MDHEN and SYDVKM. The CDR3 DNA is TGTGCCAGCAGGGGACAGGGGGCGAGAGGCTTCGGCTACACCTTC. Protein product: CASRGQGARGFGYTF.

V is TRBV6-5 and J is TRBJ2-7; 9 bases are a match to TRBD1. The junction had 12 bases not matched to a gene; V was cut back by 6 bases and J by 6 bases. Germline lookup yields CDR1 MNHEY and CDR2 SVGAGI. The CDR3 sequence is 15 residues long. DNA for the CDR3: TGTGCCAGCAGACCAACCGGGACAGGGATCGCCGAGCAGTACTTC. As protein: CASRPTGTGIAEQYF.

V and J are TRBV27 and TRBJ2-7; TRBD1 matches 9 bases. Trimming took 0 bases from V and 2 from J; bases not matched to a gene: 11. Germline CDR1 is MNHEY and CDR2 is SMNVEV (reference sequence). The CDR3 has 18 residues. CDR3: CASSLSYPGQGTPYEQYF. The CDR3 DNA follows: TGTGCCAGCAGTTTATCGTATCCGGGACAGGGAACCCCCTACGAGCAGTACTTC.